This T cell receptor beta chain was recovered during a study of CD8 T cells in ankylosing spondylitis. The V gene's germline CDR1 is MGHDK and CDR2 SYGVNS. The CDR3 covers 14 residues. V lost 3 bases and J 1 base, leaving 9 bases between the germline ends. As concerns this clonotype: The antigen is not known.

Points from the study as a whole: Among TCR beta sequences, a motif of under ten highly homologous variants appeared characteristic of ankylosing spondylitis blood.

MiXCR, applied by TCRdb to the 5' RACE reads, yields one record per CDR3 protein. The sample includes about 150,000 distinct CDR3 sequences, under 45% of them seen just once. This TCR came from a male donor with ankylosing spondylitis. This chain connects TRBV25-1 to TRBJ1-1; perhaps TRBD1 as D (5 bases). Sample: synovial fluid, either unsorted or a sorted T cell fraction (not recorded which). Here the CDR3 reads CASSEGLENTEAFF. In DNA, the CDR3 is TGTGCCAGCAGTGAGGGACTGGAGAACACTGAAGCTTTCTTT.